Shown below are 18 T cell receptor beta chains from a single sample sequenced in a study of T cell responses to AZD1222 COVID-19 vaccine. The protocol was immunoSEQ multiplex PCR, while the TCRdb copy is restricted to in-frame clones and leaves out a portion. Here the sample spans about 76,000 clones, roughly 80% being singletons. Sample: peripheral blood, taken 28 days after the second dose of the MenACWY control vaccine. These receptors originate from an adult who received the MenACWY meningococcal vaccine as a control.

The CDR3 loop reads CASSYPLNTEAFF. In DNA, the CDR3 is TGTGCCAGCAGTTATCCACTGAACACTGAAGCTTTCTTT. V and J are TRBV7-2 and TRBJ1-1; D is uncertain. The ends were cut back, 6 bases at V and 0 bases at J, with 8 bases in the middle. The V gene's germline CDR1 is SGHTA and CDR2 FQGNSA. The CDR3 contains 13 residues.

In the case of this clone: Mismatch with germline at one junction end may stem from a read error. V usage is TRBV27 and J usage is TRBJ1-5, with 7 bases aligning to TRBD1. The CDR3 loop spans 13 amino acids. Germline V gene sequence: CDR1 MNHEY, CDR2 SMNVEV (reference sequence). CDR3 DNA sequence: TGTGCCAGCTGTTTTGTAGGGGGCGCGCCCCAGCATTTT. As protein: CASCFVGGAPQHF.

The chain carries TRBV11-2 and TRBJ1-1; D unclear. Germline CDR1 and CDR2: SGHAT and FQNNGV. The CDR3 spans 15 residues. Trimming took off 5 bases at V and 1 base at J, with 14 bases between the two ends. The CDR3: CASSPYGQANTEAFF. CDR3 nucleotide sequence: TGTGCCAGCAGCCCCTACGGGCAGGCGAACACTGAAGCTTTCTTT.

The chain joins TRBV6-5 to TRBJ1-1; D uncertain. Germline CDR1 MNHEY, CDR2 SVGAGI. This CDR3 contains 12 residues. V lost 2 bases and J lost 1, with 2 bases in between. CDR3 sequence (DNA): TGTGCCAGCAGTTACGCGAACACTGAAGCTTTCTTT. Translation: CASSYANTEAFF.

This chain connects TRBV2 to TRBJ2-2; D not resolved. Trimming shortened V by 7 bases and J by 2 bases, and 11 bases separated the two germline ends. The CDR3 extends over 14 amino acids. The germline CDR1 and CDR2 sequences are SNHLY and FYNNEI. CDR3 DNA: TGTGCCAGCAAGGTGGGGTTCAACACCGGGGAGCTGTTTTTT. Its translation: CASKVGFNTGELFF. The complete variable domain, with remaining parts taken from reference TRBV2 and TRBJ2-2, reads EPEVTQTPSHQVTQMGQEVILRCVPISNHLYFYWYRQILGQKVEFLVSFYNNEISEKSEIFDDQFSVERPDGSNFTLKIRSTKLEDSAMYFCASKVGFNTGELFFGEGSRLTVL.

The gene calls are TRBV7-8 and TRBJ1-1, with D possibly matching TRBD1 (6 bases). V was trimmed by 1 base and J by 5 bases, leaving 11 bases between them. CDR1 SGHVS and CDR2 FQNEAQ come from the germline V gene. This CDR3 region has 14 residues. CDR3 in amino acids: CASSLEGGETEAFF. In nucleotides, the CDR3 is TGTGCCAGCAGCTTAGAAGGGGGAGAGACTGAAGCTTTCTTT.

The chain links TRBV7-2 to TRBJ1-3; D not resolved. V was clipped by 5 bases and J by 3 bases, with 11 bases between them. The CDR3 totals 14 residues. The germline V gene encodes CDR1 SGHTA and CDR2 FQGNSA. The CDR3 protein is CASSMLGFGNTIYF. In DNA form, the CDR3 reads TGTGCCAGCAGCATGCTGGGTTTTGGAAACACCATATATTTT.

Written as DNA, the CDR3 is TGTGCCAGCAGCCGAACGACAGGGTATGGCTACACCTTC. Its translation: CASSRTTGYGYTF. The chain carries TRBV7-2 and TRBJ1-2; TRBD1 agrees at 7 bases. Per the germline V gene, CDR1 is SGHTA and CDR2 is FQGNSA. The CDR3 spans 13 residues. V lost 5 bases and J lost 5; bases outside the gene matches: 5.

The sample holds a few counts of this clone. The rearrangement joins TRBV7-9 to TRBJ2-7; TRBD1 agrees at 9 bases. Germline CDR1 is SEHNR and CDR2 is FQNEAQ (reference sequence). V shed 5 bases and J 7 bases; nucleotides not matched to a gene: 6. The CDR3 spans 13 residues. CDR3 coding DNA: TGTGCCAGCAGCCGCGGACAGGGGAGAGAGCAGTACTTC. Its protein is CASSRGQGREQYF.

This chain uses TRBV7-9 with TRBJ1-2; D perhaps matches TRBD1 (5 bases). V lost 5 bases and J 11 bases, leaving 15 bases between the germline ends. The CDR3 consists of 12 residues. In germline, CDR1 is SEHNR, CDR2 FQNEAQ (reference sequence). This CDR3 is CASSPGDQGYTF. The CDR3 bases are TGTGCCAGCAGCCCGGGGGACCAAGGGTACACCTTC.

The rearrangement joins TRBV18 to TRBJ1-2; no definite D call. Germline V gives CDR1 KGHSH, CDR2 LQKENI. Deletions cut 0 bases from V and 4 bases from J, with 12 bases between. This CDR3 region has 15 residues. The CDR3 protein is CASSPPESRLYGYTF. The CDR3 coding sequence is TGTGCCAGCTCACCACCCGAGTCCCGGCTCTATGGCTACACCTTC.

J is TRBJ2-5 and V is TRBV24-1; D not certain. The CDR3 totals 12 residues. Trimming cost V 1 base and J 4 bases, with 3 bases left between them. The germline V gene has CDR1 KGHDR and CDR2 SFDVKD. In DNA form, the CDR3 reads TGTGCCACCAGTGATTTCGGAGAGACCCAGTACTTC. Translating gives CATSDFGETQYF.

The genes are TRBV6-5 and TRBJ2-5, with D unresolved. V dropped 2 bases and J dropped 5 bases, with 6 bases sitting between them. CDR1 is MNHEY and CDR2 is SVGAGI in the germline V gene. CDR3 size: 12 residues. The CDR3 sequence is CASSYGQETQYF. CDR3 bases: TGTGCCAGCAGTTACGGTCAGGAGACCCAGTACTTC.

The sample holds a few counts of this clone. The genes are TRBV19 and TRBJ1-6; 9 bases fit TRBD1. V lost 6 bases, J lost 10 bases, and 10 bases stayed unmatched. In germline, CDR1 is LNHDA, CDR2 SQIVND (reference sequence). There are 15 residues in the CDR3. The CDR3 DNA reads as TGTGCCAGTAGGTTGACAGGGGGAGTTAACTCACCCCTCCACTTT. It is translated as CASRLTGGVNSPLHF.

This chain joins TRBV5-4 and TRBJ1-2; D is unresolved. Trimming left V 4 bases short and J 7 bases short, with 14 bases between. Germline CDR1 and CDR2: SGHNT and YYREEE (reference sequence). This CDR3 region has 13 residues. CDR3 DNA sequence: TGTGCCAGCAGCCTCGACCAGCCGGGTGGCTACACCTTC. Translating it yields CASSLDQPGGYTF. Using reference TRBV5-4 and TRBJ1-2 for the parts outside the CDR3, the full variable domain is ETGVTQSPTHLIKTRGQQVTLRCSSQSGHNTVSWYQQALGQGPQFIFQYYREEENGRGNFPPRFSGLQFPNYSSELNVNALELDDSALYLCASSLDQPGGYTFGSGTRLTVV.

This clone was found a few times. The V and J genes are TRBV5-5 and TRBJ1-1; D perhaps matches TRBD1 (5 bases). V dropped 3 bases and J dropped 4 bases, with 16 bases sitting between them. The germline V gene has CDR1 SGHKS and CDR2 YYEKEE (reference sequence). This CDR3 region has 15 residues. CDR3 nucleotide sequence: TGTGCCAGCAGCTCCCCCACCCGGGGGACCACTGAAGCTTTCTTT. As protein: CASSSPTRGTTEAFF. Based on the CDR3 plus reference TRBV5-5 and TRBJ1-1, the full variable domain is DAGVTQSPTHLIKTRGQQVTLRCSPISGHKSVSWYQQVLGQGPQFIFQYYEKEERGRGNFPDRFSARQFPNYSSELNVNALLLGDSALYLCASSSPTRGTTEAFFGQGTRLTVV.

The rearrangement uses TRBV6-5 and TRBJ2-2; D is unclear. V shed 10 bases and J shed 7 bases, with 16 bases lying between them. Per the germline V gene, CDR1 is MNHEY and CDR2 is SVGAGI. This CDR3 contains 13 residues. The CDR3 reads CATRLRSSGELFF. Written as DNA, the CDR3 is TGTGCCACCCGTTTGCGCTCCAGCGGGGAGCTGTTTTTT.

V gene TRBV19 combines with J gene TRBJ1-4; no firm D call. The CDR3 consists of 13 residues. Germline CDR1 reads LNHDA; CDR2 reads SQIVND (reference sequence). Trimming took off 2 bases at V and 8 bases at J, with 9 bases between the two ends. CDR3 loop: CASSINSGEKLFF. The CDR3 DNA reads TGTGCCAGTAGTATAAATTCGGGAGAAAAACTGTTTTTT.